The text below deals with one TCR beta chain. There are 13 residues in the CDR3. The germline V gene has CDR1 SGHNT and CDR2 YYREEE (reference sequence). The V gene lost 0 bases and the J gene lost 5 bases, with 8 bases spanning the gap. These data come from a study of blood T cell repertoires in COVID-19. The participants were between about 18 and 95 years old and came from some 23 US areas. Original handling: Amplification of reference gene primers provided the estimated nucleated cell counts. Profiling relied on immunoSEQ multiplex PCR, and the TCRdb table lists in-frame clones only, not all of them. D and trimming come from the DNA, and the V and J calls and clone size come from that table. The table lists about 300,000 clones, 70% to 90% of them singletons.

The chain has TRBV5-4 and TRBJ2-5, with D perhaps matching TRBD2 (5 bases). The sequence came from a woman in her 30s who had recovered from COVID-19. Sequenced: PBMCs or T cells enriched from blood (not recorded which). The CDR3 sequence: CASSLVPGETQYF. Written as DNA, the CDR3 is TGTGCCAGCAGCTTGGTGCCGGGGGAGACCCAGTACTTC.